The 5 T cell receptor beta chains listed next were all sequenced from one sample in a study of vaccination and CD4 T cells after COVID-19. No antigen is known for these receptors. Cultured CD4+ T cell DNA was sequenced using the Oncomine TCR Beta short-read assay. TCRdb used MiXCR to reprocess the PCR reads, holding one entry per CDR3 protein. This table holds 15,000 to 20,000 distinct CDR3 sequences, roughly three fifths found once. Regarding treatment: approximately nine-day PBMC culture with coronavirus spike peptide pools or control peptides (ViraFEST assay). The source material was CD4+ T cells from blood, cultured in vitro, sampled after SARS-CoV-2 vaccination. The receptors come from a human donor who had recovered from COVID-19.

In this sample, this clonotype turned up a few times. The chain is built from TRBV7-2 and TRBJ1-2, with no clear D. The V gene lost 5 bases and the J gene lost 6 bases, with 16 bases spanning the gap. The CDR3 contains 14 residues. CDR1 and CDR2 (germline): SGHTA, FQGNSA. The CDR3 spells CASSLPAAINGYTF. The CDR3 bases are TGTGCCAGCAGCCTTCCCGCAGCAATAAATGGCTACACCTTC.

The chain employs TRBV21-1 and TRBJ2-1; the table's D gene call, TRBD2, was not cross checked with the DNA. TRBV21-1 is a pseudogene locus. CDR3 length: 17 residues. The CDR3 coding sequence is TGTGCCAGCAGCAAAGAAATAGCGGAAACCATTTACAATGAGCAGTTCTTC. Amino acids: CASSKEIAETIYNEQFF.

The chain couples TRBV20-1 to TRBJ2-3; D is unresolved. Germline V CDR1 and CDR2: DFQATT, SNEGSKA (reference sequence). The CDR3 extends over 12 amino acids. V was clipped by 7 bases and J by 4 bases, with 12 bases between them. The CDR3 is CSGSGGSDTQYF. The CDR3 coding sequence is TGCAGTGGATCGGGTGGTTCAGATACGCAGTATTTT.

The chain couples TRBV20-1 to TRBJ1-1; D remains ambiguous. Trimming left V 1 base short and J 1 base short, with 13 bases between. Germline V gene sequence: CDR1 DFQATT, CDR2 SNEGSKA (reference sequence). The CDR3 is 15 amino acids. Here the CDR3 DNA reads TGCAGTGCTAGAGTTGATGCCAGGCCGAACACTGAAGCTTTCTTT. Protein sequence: CSARVDARPNTEAFF.

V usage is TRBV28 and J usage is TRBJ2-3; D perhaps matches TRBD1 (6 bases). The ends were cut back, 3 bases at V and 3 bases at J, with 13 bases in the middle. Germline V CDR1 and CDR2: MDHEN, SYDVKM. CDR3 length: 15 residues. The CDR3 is CASSFGGGSTDTQYF. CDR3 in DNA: TGTGCCAGCAGTTTTGGGGGCGGTTCAACAGATACGCAGTATTTT.